This T cell receptor (beta chain) was captured by sequencing in a study of blood T cell repertoires in COVID-19. For the study at large: Whether acute or convalescent, the COVID-19 samples came from the United States, Italy and Spain. Nucleic acid was either cDNA or gDNA, and it came from T cells, B-cell-depleted T cells, or PBMCs.

The germline V gene has CDR1 SGHDN and CDR2 FVKESK. This CDR3 is built from 16 residues. The J segment lost 7 bases and the V segment lost 7 bases, leaving 17 bases of the junction unmatched. Original analysis: By means of reference gene primer amplification, nucleated cell counts were estimated. The assay was immunoSEQ multiplex PCR, and TCRdb's table has in-frame clones only and misses some. V and J calls and clone size are given by that table; D and trimming were obtained from the DNA. The sample comprises 200,000 or so clones, approximately 83% of which are singletons, and 7% to 9% rests with the top ten. Participant reports of clinical history set cohort assignment.

The V call is TRBV14, the J call TRBJ1-1, with 8 bases lining up with TRBD1. The specimen was PBMCs or T cells enriched from blood (not recorded which). This TCR was sampled from a man aged 35-49 years who had recovered from COVID-19. In nucleotides, the CDR3 is TGTGCCAGCAACCCGGGCCAGGGGGCGCGGAGTAGTGAAGCTTTCTTT. Translation: CASNPGQGARSSEAFF. Full variable domain (remainder filled in from reference TRBV14 and TRBJ1-1): EAGVTQFPSHSVIEKGQTVTLRCDPISGHDNLYWYRRVMGKEIKFLLHFVKESKQDESGMPNNRFLAERTGGTYSTLKVQPAELEDSGVYFCASNPGQGARSSEAFFGQGTRLTVV.